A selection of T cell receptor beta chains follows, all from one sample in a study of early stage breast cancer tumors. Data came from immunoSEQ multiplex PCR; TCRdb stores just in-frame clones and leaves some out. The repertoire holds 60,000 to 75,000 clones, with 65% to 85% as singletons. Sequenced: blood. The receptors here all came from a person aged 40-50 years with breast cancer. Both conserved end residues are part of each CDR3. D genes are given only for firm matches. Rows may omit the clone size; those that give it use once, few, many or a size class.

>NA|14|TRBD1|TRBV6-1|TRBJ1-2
TGTGCCAGCAGCCACGCCGGGACAGGGAATGGCTACACCTTC
CASSHAGTGNGYTF
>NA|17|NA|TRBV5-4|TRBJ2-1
TGTGCCAGCAGCTTGAGAGAATACACCTCCTCCTACAATGAGCAGTTCTTC
CASSLREYTSSYNEQFF
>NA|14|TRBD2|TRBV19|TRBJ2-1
TGTGCCAGTACGGGGGGGGCAGACTACAATGAGCAGTTCTTC
CASTGGADYNEQFF
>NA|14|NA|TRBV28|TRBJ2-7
TGTGCCAGCAGTTTAACGGGACATACCTACGAGCAGTACTTC
CASSLTGHTYEQYF
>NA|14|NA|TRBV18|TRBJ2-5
TGTGCCAGCTCACCGGGTCTAGGGAAAGAGACCCAGTACTTC
CASSPGLGKETQYF
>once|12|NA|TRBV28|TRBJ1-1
TGTGCCAGCCTACAGTTGAACACTGAAGCTTTCTTT
CASLQLNTEAFF
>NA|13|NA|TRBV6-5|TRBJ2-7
TGTGCCAGCAGCCCTTTCGCGCTGGGCGAGCAGTACTTC
CASSPFALGEQYF
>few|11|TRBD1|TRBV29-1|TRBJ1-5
TGCAGCGCTAGAACGGGGGACAGCCAGCATTTT
CSARTGDSQHF
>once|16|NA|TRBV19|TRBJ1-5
TGTGCCAGTAGTTCTAACACACTGAGTGGCAATCAGCCCCAGCATTTT
CASSSNTLSGNQPQHF
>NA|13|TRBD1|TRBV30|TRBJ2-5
TGTGCCTGGAGTGTAAACAGGGGCGAGACCCAGTACTTC
CAWSVNRGETQYF
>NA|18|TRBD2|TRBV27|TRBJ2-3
TGTGCCAGCAGTTTATCGATTGTAGCGGGAGGCGGGACAGATACGCAGTATTTT
CASSLSIVAGGGTDTQYF
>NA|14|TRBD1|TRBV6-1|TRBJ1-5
TGTGCCAGCAGCCCGGGACAGGGGACTCAGCCCCAGCATTTT
CASSPGQGTQPQHF
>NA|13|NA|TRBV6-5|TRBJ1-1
TGTGCCAGCAGAGGGACATCGAACACTGAAGCTTTCTTT
CASRGTSNTEAFF
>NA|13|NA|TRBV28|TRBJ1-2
TGTGCCAGCAGCCAGCAGTTAGCTTATGGCTACACCTTC
CASSQQLAYGYTF
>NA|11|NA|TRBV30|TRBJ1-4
TGTGCCTGGCTTGCAGGGAGAAAACTGTTTTTT
CAWLAGRKLFF
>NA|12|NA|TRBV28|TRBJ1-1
TGTGCCGGAGGGAGAATGAACACTGAAGCTTTCTTT
CAGGRMNTEAFF
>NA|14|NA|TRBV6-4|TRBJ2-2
TGTGCCAGCAGTGCCGGGCCAAACACCGGGGAGCTGTTTTTT
CASSAGPNTGELFF
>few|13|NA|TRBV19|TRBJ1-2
TGTGCCAGTAGCCGACTGGGGGGGTATGGCTACACCTTC
CASSRLGGYGYTF
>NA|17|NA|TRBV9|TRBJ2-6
TGTGCCAGCAGCGTCGCGCTTACAAGCTCTGGGGCCAACGTCCTGACTTTC
CASSVALTSSGANVLTF
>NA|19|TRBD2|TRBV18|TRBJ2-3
TGTGCCAGCTCACCCCCTGGACTAGCGGGAGGGACTAGCACAGATACGCAGTATTTT
CASSPPGLAGGTSTDTQYF
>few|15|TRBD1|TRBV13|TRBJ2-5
TGTGCCAGCAGCTTAGGGGGGACAGGGATGGAGACCCAGTACTTC
CASSLGGTGMETQYF
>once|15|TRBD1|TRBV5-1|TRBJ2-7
TGCGCCAGCAGCCTGACAGGGGGCATCGCCTACGAGCAGTACTTC
CASSLTGGIAYEQYF
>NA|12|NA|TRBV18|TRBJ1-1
TGTGCCAGCTCATGGGGCGACACTGAAGCTTTCTTT
CASSWGDTEAFF
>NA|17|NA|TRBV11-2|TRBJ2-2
TGTGCCAGCAGCTGGGGTATAGGACGGGCGAACACCGGGGAGCTGTTTTTT
CASSWGIGRANTGELFF
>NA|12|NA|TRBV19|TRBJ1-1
TGTGCCAGTAGTGGGCAGGATGCTGGAGCTTTCTTT
CASSGQDAGAFF
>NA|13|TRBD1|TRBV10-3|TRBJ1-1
TGTGCCATCAGCGGGACAGGGAACACTGAAGCTTTCTTT
CAISGTGNTEAFF
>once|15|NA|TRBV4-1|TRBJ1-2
TGCGCCAGCAGCCAGTCGACCGGGACGCACATGGGCTACACCTTC
CASSQSTGTHMGYTF
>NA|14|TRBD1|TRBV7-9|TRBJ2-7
TGTGCCAGCAGCGCGGGACAGGGGGCTTACGAGCAGTACTTC
CASSAGQGAYEQYF